This T cell receptor beta chain appears in the sequencing data of a study of control samples from healthy donors and cancer patients (dated by TCRdb to 2020 to 2021). Libraries were made using the immunoSEQ multiplex PCR assay. The source is immuneACCESS, and TCRdb retained only in-frame sequences with V and J called. Part of the clones is not carried over; for the studies checked, unresolved V genes explain less than half of this, and the remainder is unexplained. The sample has 130,000 or so clones on record, under 95% of them singletons. The ten largest clones take up about 12% of the sample. The CDR3 runs 14 residues from the cysteine to the phenylalanine. Left in the record is the CDR3 DNA by itself, 42 bases read in frame from the first base. Trimming at the junction amounts to 0 bases on V and 4 bases on J, and the germline ends lie 11 bases apart. According to the germline V gene (reference sequence), CDR1 reads SGHNT and CDR2 reads YYREEE.

This clone was seen a single time. The specificity of this receptor is unknown. The input lacks base qualities; no much larger clone sits a single base away. The sequence was obtained from a man in his forties or fifties in good health. This chain joins TRBV5-4 to TRBJ2-7, with the D gene call left open. Sample: blood. Read as DNA, the sequence is TGTGCCAGCAGCTTGGGTAACAGCAAATACGAGCAGTACTTC. This encodes CASSLGNSKYEQYF.